This is a list of T cell receptor beta chains from one sample in a study of T cell repertoires in cytomegalovirus infection. TCRdb re-derived calls from the reads in MiXCR, one entry per CDR3 protein. The sample carries over 150,000 distinct CDR3 sequences, about 15% recorded once. Sequencing was carried out using PBMCs. These TCRs come from a human donor in good health (CMV status not recorded). Some clones in this sample may be carry-over from other donors' samples. The CDR3 runs from the conserved cysteine through the conserved F or W. D genes are given only for firm matches. Size tells how often a clone was seen (once, few, many) or the class of an expanded clone, and some rows leave it out.

CDR3	DNA	size	V	J	D
CASSPGQGRETQYF	TGTGCCAGCAGTCCGGGACAGGGGAGAGAGACCCAGTACTTC	NA	TRBV12-3/TRBV12-4	TRBJ2-5	TRBD1
CSASTGTATYEQYF	TGCAGTGCTAGTACCGGGACTGCGACCTACGAGCAGTACTTC	few	TRBV20-1	TRBJ2-7	NA
CASSNTGPRGEQYF	TGTGCCAGCAGTAATACGGGACCCCGGGGAGAGCAGTACTTC	few	TRBV6-2/TRBV6-3	TRBJ2-7	NA
CASNKWGSRDEKLFF	TGTGCCAGCAATAAATGGGGAAGTAGAGATGAAAAACTGTTTTTT	few	TRBV27	TRBJ1-4	NA
CASSFEGNTEAFF	TGTGCCAGCAGCTTCGAGGGGAACACTGAAGCTTTCTTT	many	TRBV7-9	TRBJ1-1	NA
CSASELDPRSTMDEAFF	TGCAGTGCTAGTGAACTCGACCCCCGTAGTACTATGGATGAAGCTTTCTTT	few	TRBV20-1	TRBJ1-1	NA
CASSELGRRTGELFF	TGTGCCAGCAGTGAATTGGGCAGACGAACCGGGGAGCTGTTTTTT	many	TRBV6-1	TRBJ2-2	NA
CASSSRPGYGYTF	TGTGCCAGCAGTTCTCGGCCGGGCTATGGCTACACCTTC	few	TRBV28	TRBJ1-2	NA
CASSLEQAREQYF	TGTGCCAGCAGCTTAGAACAGGCAAGAGAGCAGTACTTC	many	TRBV7-8	TRBJ2-7	NA
CSVEGVAGLATDTQYF	TGCAGCGTTGAGGGAGTAGCGGGACTGGCCACAGATACGCAGTATTTT	NA	TRBV29-1	TRBJ2-3	TRBD2
CASSFGPPAGVDQPQHF	TGTGCCAGCAGTTTTGGCCCTCCTGCGGGGGTGGACCAGCCCCAGCATTTT	few	TRBV28	TRBJ1-5	NA
CAIRGTTGYEQYF	TGTGCCATCAGGGGGACTACGGGCTACGAGCAGTACTTC	few	TRBV10-3	TRBJ2-7	TRBD2
CGTSLDTQYF	TGCGGGACTAGCTTGGATACGCAGTATTTT	NA	TRBV2	TRBJ2-3	TRBD2
CASSIRAGSSMNTEAFF	TGTGCCAGTAGTATTCGGGCTGGCAGCTCTATGAACACTGAAGCTTTCTTT	NA	TRBV19	TRBJ1-1	NA
CASSSPLTGDTQYF	TGTGCCAGCAGTTCCCCTCTAACGGGCGATACGCAGTATTTT	NA	TRBV28	TRBJ2-3	NA
CASSEALEGGQPQHF	TGTGCCAGCAGTGAAGCGCTTGAGGGCGGCCAGCCCCAGCATTTT	NA	TRBV2	TRBJ1-5	NA
CASSPYSRAGDTGELFF	TGTGCCAGCAGTCCCTATAGCAGGGCGGGGGACACCGGGGAGCTGTTTTTT	many	TRBV6-1	TRBJ2-2	TRBD2
CASSLASGFYGELFF	TGTGCCAGCAGCTTAGCTAGCGGCTTTTACGGGGAGCTGTTTTTT	many	TRBV11-3	TRBJ2-2	TRBD2
CASSFPRTGFTDTQYF	TGTGCCAGCAGTTTTCCTAGGACAGGATTCACAGATACGCAGTATTTT	few	TRBV28	TRBJ2-3	TRBD1
CASSAGQLETQYF	TGTGCCAGCAGTGCGGGACAGTTGGAGACCCAGTACTTC	NA	TRBV7-3	TRBJ2-5	NA
CSVRVRDRVNTGELFF	TGCAGCGTCCGAGTGCGGGACAGGGTAAACACCGGGGAGCTGTTTTTT	few	TRBV29-1	TRBJ2-2	TRBD1
CASSSTGTTTEAFF	TGTGCCAGCAGCTCGACAGGGACTACCACTGAAGCTTTCTTT	many	TRBV7-2	TRBJ1-1	TRBD1
CASSYGQGQTEAFF	TGTGCCAGCAGCTACGGACAGGGTCAGACTGAAGCTTTCTTT	few	TRBV5-4	TRBJ1-1	TRBD1
CASSSIRVEQFF	TGTGCCAGCAGTTCCATCCGGGTCGAGCAGTTCTTC	NA	TRBV28	TRBJ2-1	NA
CSAWGAPSYEQYF	TGCAGTGCTTGGGGAGCGCCTTCCTACGAGCAGTACTTC	many	TRBV20-1	TRBJ2-7	NA
CASSQVQGVGNTIYF	TGCGCCAGCAGCCAAGTACAGGGGGTTGGAAACACCATATATTTT	few	TRBV4-3	TRBJ1-3	TRBD1
CASSLWLAEEPPLF	TGTGCCAGCAGTTTGTGGCTAGCGGAAGAACCCCCGCTGTTC	many	TRBV28	TRBJ2-7	TRBD2
CASSLVAKPYNEQFF	TGTGCCAGCAGCTTAGTAGCGAAACCCTACAATGAGCAGTTCTTC	many	TRBV7-6	TRBJ2-1	NA